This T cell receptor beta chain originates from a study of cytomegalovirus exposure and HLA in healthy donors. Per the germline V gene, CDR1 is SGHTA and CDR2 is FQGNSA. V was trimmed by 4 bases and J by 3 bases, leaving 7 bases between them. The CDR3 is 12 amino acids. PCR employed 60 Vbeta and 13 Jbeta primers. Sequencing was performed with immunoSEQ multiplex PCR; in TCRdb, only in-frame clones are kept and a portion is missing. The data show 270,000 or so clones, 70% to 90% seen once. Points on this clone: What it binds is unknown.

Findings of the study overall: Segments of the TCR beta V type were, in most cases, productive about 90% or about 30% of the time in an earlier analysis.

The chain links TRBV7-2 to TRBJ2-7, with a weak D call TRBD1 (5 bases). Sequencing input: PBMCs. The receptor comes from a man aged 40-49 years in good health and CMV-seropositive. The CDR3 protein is CASSSQGYEQYF. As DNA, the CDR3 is TGTGCCAGCAGCTCGCAGGGCTACGAGCAGTACTTC.